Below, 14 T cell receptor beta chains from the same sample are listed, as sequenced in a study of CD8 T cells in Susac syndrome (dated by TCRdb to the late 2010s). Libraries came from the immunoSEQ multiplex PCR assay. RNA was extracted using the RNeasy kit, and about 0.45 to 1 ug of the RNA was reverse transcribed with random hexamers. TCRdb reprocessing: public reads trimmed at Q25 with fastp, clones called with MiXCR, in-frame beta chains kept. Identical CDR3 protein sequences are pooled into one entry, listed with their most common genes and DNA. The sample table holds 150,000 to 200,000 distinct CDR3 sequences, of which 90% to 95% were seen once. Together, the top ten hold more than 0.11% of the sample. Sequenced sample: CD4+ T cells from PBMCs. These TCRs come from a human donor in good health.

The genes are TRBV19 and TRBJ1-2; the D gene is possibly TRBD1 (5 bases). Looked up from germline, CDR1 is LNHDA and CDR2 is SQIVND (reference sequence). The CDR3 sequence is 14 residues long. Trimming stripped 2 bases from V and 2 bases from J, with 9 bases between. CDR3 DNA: TGTGCCAGTAGTATACCCGGACAAAACTATGGCTACACCTTC. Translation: CASSIPGQNYGYTF.

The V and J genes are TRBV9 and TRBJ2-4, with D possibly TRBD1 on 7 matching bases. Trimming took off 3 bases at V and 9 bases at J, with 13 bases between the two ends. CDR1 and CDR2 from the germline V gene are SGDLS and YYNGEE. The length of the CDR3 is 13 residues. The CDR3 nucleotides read TGTGCCAGCAGCGGCATGCAGGGGGGCATTCAGTACTTC. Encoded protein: CASSGMQGGIQYF.

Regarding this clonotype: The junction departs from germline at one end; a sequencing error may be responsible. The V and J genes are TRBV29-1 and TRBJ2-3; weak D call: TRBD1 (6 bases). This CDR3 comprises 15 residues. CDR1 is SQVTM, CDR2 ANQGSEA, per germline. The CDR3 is CSVVRMGAGTDAQYF. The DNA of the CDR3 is TGCAGCGTTGTGCGGATGGGGGCTGGAACAGATGCGCAGTATTTT.

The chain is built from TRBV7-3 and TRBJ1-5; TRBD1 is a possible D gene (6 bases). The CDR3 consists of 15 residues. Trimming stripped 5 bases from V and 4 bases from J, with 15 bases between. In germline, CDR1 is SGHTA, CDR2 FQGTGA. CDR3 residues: CASSLTQTGNQPQHF. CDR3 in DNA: TGTGCCAGCAGCCTCACACAGACAGGTAATCAGCCCCAGCATTTT. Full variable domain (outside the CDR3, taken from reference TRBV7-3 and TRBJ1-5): GAGVSQTPSNKVTEKGKYVELRCDPISGHTALYWYRQSLGQGPEFLIYFQGTGAADDSGLPNDRFFAVRPEGSVSTLKIQRTERGDSAVYLCASSLTQTGNQPQHFGDGTRLSIL.

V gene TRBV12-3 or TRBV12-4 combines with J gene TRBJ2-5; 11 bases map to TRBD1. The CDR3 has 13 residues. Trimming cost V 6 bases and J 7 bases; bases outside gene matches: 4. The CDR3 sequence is CASSAGTGGTQYF. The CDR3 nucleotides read TGTGCCAGCAGCGCCGGGACAGGGGGGACCCAGTACTTC.

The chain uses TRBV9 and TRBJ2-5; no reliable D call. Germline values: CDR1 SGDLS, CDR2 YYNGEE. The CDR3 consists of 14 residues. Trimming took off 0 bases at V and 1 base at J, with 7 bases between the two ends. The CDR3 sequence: CASSVAASQETQYF. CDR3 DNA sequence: TGTGCCAGCAGCGTAGCTGCGAGCCAAGAGACCCAGTACTTC. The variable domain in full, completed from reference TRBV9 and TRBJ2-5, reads DSGVTQTPKHLITATGQRVTLRCSPRSGDLSVYWYQQSLDQGLQFLIQYYNGEERAKGNILERFSAQQFPDLHSELNLSSLELGDSALYFCASSVAASQETQYFGPGTRLLVL.

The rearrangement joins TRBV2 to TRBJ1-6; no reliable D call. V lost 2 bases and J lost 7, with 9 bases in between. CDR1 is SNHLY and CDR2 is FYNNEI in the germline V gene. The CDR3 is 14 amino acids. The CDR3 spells CASSELRSNSPLHF. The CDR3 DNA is TGTGCCAGCAGTGAACTGAGGTCCAATTCACCCCTCCACTTT.

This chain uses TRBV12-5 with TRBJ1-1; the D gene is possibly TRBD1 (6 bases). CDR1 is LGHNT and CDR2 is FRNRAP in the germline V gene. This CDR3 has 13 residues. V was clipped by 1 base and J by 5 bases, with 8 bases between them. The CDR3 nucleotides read TGTGCTAGTGGTTTGGAGGGGGGGACTGAAGCTTTCTTT. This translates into CASGLEGGTEAFF.

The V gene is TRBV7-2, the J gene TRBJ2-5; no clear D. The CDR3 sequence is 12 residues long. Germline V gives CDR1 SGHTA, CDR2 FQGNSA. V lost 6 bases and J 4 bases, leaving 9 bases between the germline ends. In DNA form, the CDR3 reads TGTGCCAGCAGTCTTTTGATAGAGACCCAGTACTTC. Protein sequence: CASSLLIETQYF. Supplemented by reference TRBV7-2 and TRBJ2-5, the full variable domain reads GAGVSQSPSNKVTEKGKDVELRCDPISGHTALYWYRQSLGQGLEFLIYFQGNSAPDKSGLPSDRFSAERTGGSVSTLTIQRTQQEDSAVYLCASSLLIETQYFGPGTRLLVL.

The chain's CDR3 is CASSLQGLYEQYF. CDR3 bases: TGTGCCAGCAGCTTACAGGGCCTGTACGAGCAGTACTTC. This chain uses TRBV7-9 with TRBJ2-7, with D possibly being TRBD1 (5 bases). Germline CDR1 and CDR2: SEHNR and FQNEAQ (reference sequence). Trimming pared 2 bases from V and 4 bases from J, leaving 9 bases between. The CDR3 spans 13 residues.

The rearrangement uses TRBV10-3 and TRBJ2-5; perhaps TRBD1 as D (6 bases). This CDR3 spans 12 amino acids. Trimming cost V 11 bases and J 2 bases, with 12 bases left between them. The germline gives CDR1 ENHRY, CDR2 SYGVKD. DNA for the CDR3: TGTGCCTCCGGACAGTCTCAAGAGACCCAGTACTTC. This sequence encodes CASGQSQETQYF.

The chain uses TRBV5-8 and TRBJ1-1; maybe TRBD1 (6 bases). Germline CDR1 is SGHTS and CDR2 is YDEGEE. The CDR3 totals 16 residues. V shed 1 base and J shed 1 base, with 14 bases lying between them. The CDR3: CASSLPTTGKNTEAFF. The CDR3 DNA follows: TGTGCCAGCAGCTTGCCCACCACAGGGAAGAACACTGAAGCTTTCTTT. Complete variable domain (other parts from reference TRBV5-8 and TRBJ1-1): EAGVTQSPTHLIKTRGQQATLRCSPISGHTSVYWYQQALGLGLQFLLWYDEGEERNRGNFPPRFSGRQFPNYSSELNVNALELEDSALYLCASSLPTTGKNTEAFFGQGTRLTVV.

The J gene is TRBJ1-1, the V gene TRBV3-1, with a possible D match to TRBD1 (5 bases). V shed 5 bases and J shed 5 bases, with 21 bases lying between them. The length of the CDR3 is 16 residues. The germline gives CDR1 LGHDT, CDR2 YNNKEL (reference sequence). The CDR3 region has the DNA TGTGCCAGCAGCGAAAGGGGATTCGTTGGGAGGACTGAAGCTTTCTTT. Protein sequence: CASSERGFVGRTEAFF. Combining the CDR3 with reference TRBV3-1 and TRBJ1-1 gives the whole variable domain DTAVSQTPKYLVTQMGNDKSIKCEQNLGHDTMYWYKQDSKKFLKIMFSYNNKELIINETVPNRFSPKSPDKAHLNLHINSLELGDSAVYFCASSERGFVGRTEAFFGQGTRLTVV.

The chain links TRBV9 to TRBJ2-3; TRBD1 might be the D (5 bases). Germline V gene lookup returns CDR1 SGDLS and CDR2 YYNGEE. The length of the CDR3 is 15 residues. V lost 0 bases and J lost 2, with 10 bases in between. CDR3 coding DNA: TGTGCCAGCAGCGTAGAAAAGGGGCCCACAGATACGCAGTATTTT. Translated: CASSVEKGPTDTQYF.